This is a list of T cell receptor beta chains from one sample in a study of monozygotic twins with inflammatory bowel disease. Using the 5' RACE reads, TCRdb records one entry per CDR3 protein without DNA. This sample carries 330,000 or so distinct CDR3 sequences, with 2% to 2.5% going to the ten biggest clones. Sequenced material: blood. All receptors come from a human donor with ulcerative colitis or Crohn's disease, or a healthy co-twin of an affected twin (not recorded which). Each CDR3 is given with its conserved first and last residue. The order of the fields is J gene, V gene, CDR3 protein.

j_call: TRBJ2-1; v_call: TRBV6-5; cdr3_aa: CASSYSSSGNEQFF
j_call: TRBJ1-4; v_call: TRBV7-8; cdr3_aa: CASSSDRNEKLFF
j_call: TRBJ2-5; v_call: TRBV28; cdr3_aa: CASSLRQETQYF
j_call: TRBJ2-7; v_call: TRBV5-1; cdr3_aa: CASSFGLAGYEQYF
j_call: TRBJ1-5; v_call: TRBV5-1; cdr3_aa: CASSWGANQPQHF
j_call: TRBJ1-1; v_call: TRBV5-1; cdr3_aa: CASGETATEAFF
j_call: TRBJ2-3; v_call: TRBV29-1; cdr3_aa: CSVGASGSMLTQYF
j_call: TRBJ2-3; v_call: TRBV28; cdr3_aa: CASRAGIRDTQYF
j_call: TRBJ1-2; v_call: TRBV2; cdr3_aa: CASSVIKSDNGYTF
j_call: TRBJ2-3; v_call: TRBV9; cdr3_aa: CASSTMGLDTQYF
j_call: TRBJ2-2; v_call: TRBV4-1; cdr3_aa: CASSQGRDSRTGELFF
j_call: TRBJ2-2; v_call: TRBV20-1; cdr3_aa: CSASPPGLAGELFF
j_call: TRBJ2-5; v_call: TRBV5-1; cdr3_aa: CASSLQTASQETQYF
j_call: TRBJ2-1; v_call: TRBV12-3/TRBV12-4; cdr3_aa: CASSGTEAGEHNEQFF
j_call: TRBJ2-7; v_call: TRBV20-1; cdr3_aa: CSAETGEFSEQYF
j_call: TRBJ1-1; v_call: TRBV10-3; cdr3_aa: CAIGAGLSSEAFF
j_call: TRBJ2-7; v_call: TRBV28; cdr3_aa: CASSLPYWPGEQYF
j_call: TRBJ2-7; v_call: TRBV4-1; cdr3_aa: CASSQAQGASFYEQYF
j_call: TRBJ2-7; v_call: TRBV20-1; cdr3_aa: CSAPAERATYEQYF
j_call: TRBJ2-1; v_call: TRBV7-3; cdr3_aa: CASSFIGRNEQFF
j_call: TRBJ1-1; v_call: TRBV10-2; cdr3_aa: CASDTGANTEAFF
j_call: TRBJ2-3; v_call: TRBV3-1; cdr3_aa: CASSQDVRRTGDTQYF
j_call: TRBJ1-2; v_call: TRBV28; cdr3_aa: CASSLHRSPSYGYTF